This is a list of T cell receptor beta chains from one sample in a study of blood T cell repertoires in COVID-19. Assay used: immunoSEQ multiplex PCR; TCRdb lists only in-frame clones, some missing. The top ten clones hold approximately 0.98% of a sample with around 300,000 clones, roughly 90% of them seen once. The specimen was peripheral blood. All receptors derive from a woman in her forties with COVID-19, enrolled during active disease. CDR3s include the opening cysteine and the closing phenylalanine or tryptophan. The D gene is left open where the match is weak. Not every row has a clone size; where given, it reads once, few, many or a size class.

clone_size d_call j_call v_call cdr3_nt cdr3_aa
. . TRBJ2-7 TRBV28 TGTGCCAGCAGTACCCTTGTGGGGGAGGAATACGAGCAGTACTTC CASSTLVGEEYEQYF
. TRBD1 TRBJ1-2 TRBV7-9 TGTGCCAGCAGCGCGGGACAGGGCTATGGCTACACCTTC CASSAGQGYGYTF
. . TRBJ1-2 TRBV28 TGTGCCAGCAGATCTTCTAACTATGGCTACACCTTC CASRSSNYGYTF
once . TRBJ2-1 TRBV7-8 TGTGCCAGCAGCTTTCGGGACACCCTAGGCAATGAGCAGTTCTTC CASSFRDTLGNEQFF
. . TRBJ1-2 TRBV28 TGTGCCAGCAGTTTAAGAGTGAGCTCGTATGGCTACACCTTC CASSLRVSSYGYTF
. TRBD2 TRBJ2-1 TRBV4-3 TGCGCCAGCAGCCACAAAGGCCTAGCGGACTTCTACAATGAGCAGTTCTTC CASSHKGLADFYNEQFF
. TRBD1 TRBJ1-5 TRBV28 TGTGCCAGCGACATGATTCTTGTTGGACAGGAGGACAATCAGCCCCAGCATTTT CASDMILVGQEDNQPQHF
. TRBD2 TRBJ2-1 TRBV27 TGTGCCAGCAGTCTATTAGCGGGAGTCGGGAATGAGCAGTTCTTC CASSLLAGVGNEQFF
. . TRBJ1-5 TRBV15 TGTGCCACCAGCCCACAGGCCTTAGACCGTAGCAATCAGCCCCAGCATTTT CATSPQALDRSNQPQHF
. TRBD2 TRBJ2-1 TRBV5-4 TGTGCCAGCAGCCCCCAGCGGGGGGCCTACAATGAGCAGTTCTTC CASSPQRGAYNEQFF
few . TRBJ2-7 TRBV7-3 TGTGCCAGCAGCTTAGGGCAGGGGTCCCCCTACGAGCAGTACTTC CASSLGQGSPYEQYF
few TRBD1 TRBJ2-2 TRBV18 TGTGCCAGCTCACCACCGTACAGGGGCCCTACCTACACCGGGGAGCTGTTTTTT CASSPPYRGPTYTGELFF
. . TRBJ1-3 TRBV6-5 TGTGCCAGCAGCTCCGGGATGCCATACCTAAACACCATATATTTT CASSSGMPYLNTIYF
. TRBD1 TRBJ2-7 TRBV11-1 TGTGCCAGCAGCCAGGGGAAGGGGGCCAACGAGCAGTACTTC CASSQGKGANEQYF
. . TRBJ2-5 TRBV7-2 TGTGCCAGCAGCTTAGGGACAACTGGAGAGACCCAGTACTTC CASSLGTTGETQYF
. TRBD2 TRBJ2-5 TRBV27 TGTGCCAGCAGTCCCTCCCCTGGGGTAGCGGGGGAAGAGACCCAGTACTTC CASSPSPGVAGEETQYF
once TRBD1 TRBJ2-5 TRBV9 TGTGCCAGCAGCGTTGGACAGGCACAAGAGACCCAGTACTTC CASSVGQAQETQYF
. . TRBJ1-4 TRBV19 TGTGCCAGTAGTCTCACGGGGGAGCCAGGGGAAAAACTGTTTTTT CASSLTGEPGEKLFF